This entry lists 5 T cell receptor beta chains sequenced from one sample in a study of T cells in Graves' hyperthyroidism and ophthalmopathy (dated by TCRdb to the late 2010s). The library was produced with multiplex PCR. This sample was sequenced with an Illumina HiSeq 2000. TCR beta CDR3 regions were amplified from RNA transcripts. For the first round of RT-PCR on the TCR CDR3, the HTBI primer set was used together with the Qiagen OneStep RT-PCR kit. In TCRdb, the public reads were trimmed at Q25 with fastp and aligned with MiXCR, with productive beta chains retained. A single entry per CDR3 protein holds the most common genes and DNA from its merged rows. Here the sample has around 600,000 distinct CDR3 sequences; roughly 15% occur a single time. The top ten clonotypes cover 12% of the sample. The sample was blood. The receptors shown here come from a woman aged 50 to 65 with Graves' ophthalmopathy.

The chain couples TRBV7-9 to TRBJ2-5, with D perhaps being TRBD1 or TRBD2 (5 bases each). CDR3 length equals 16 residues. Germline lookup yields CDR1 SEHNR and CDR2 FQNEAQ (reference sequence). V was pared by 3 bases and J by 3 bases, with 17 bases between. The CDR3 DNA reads TGTGCCAGCAGCTTTCCCGCCGGGACCGAGAAAGAGACCCAGTACTTC. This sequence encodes CASSFPAGTEKETQYF.

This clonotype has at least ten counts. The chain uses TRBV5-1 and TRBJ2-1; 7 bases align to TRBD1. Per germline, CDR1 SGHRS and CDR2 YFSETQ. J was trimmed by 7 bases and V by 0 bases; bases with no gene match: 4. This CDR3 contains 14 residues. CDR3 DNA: TGCGCCAGCAGCTTGGGACAGGGTGCGAATGAGCAGTTCTTC. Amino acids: CASSLGQGANEQFF.

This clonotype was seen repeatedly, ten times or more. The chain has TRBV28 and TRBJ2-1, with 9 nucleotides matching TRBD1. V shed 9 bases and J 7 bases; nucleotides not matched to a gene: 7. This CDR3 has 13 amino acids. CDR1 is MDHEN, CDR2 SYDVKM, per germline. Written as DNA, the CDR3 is TGTGCCAGTCGGGACAGGGTATTAAATGAGCAGTTCTTC. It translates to CASRDRVLNEQFF.

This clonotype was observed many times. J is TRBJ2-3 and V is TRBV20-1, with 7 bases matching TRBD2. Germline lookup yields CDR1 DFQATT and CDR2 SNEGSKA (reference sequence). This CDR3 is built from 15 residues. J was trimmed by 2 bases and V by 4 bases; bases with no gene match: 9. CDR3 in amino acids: CSATLPSGPTDTQYF. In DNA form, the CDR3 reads TGCAGTGCTACTCTTCCTAGCGGTCCCACAGATACGCAGTATTTT.

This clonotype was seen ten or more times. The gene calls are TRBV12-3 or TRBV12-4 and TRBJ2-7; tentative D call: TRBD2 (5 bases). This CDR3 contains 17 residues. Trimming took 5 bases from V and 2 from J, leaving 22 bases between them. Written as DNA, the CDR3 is TGTGCCAGCAGTCACCCGACCGGCTCAGCGGAAACCTACGAGCAGTACTTC. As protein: CASSHPTGSAETYEQYF.